Listed below are T cell receptor beta chains from one sample, sequenced in a study of blood T cell repertoires in COVID-19. Data came from immunoSEQ multiplex PCR; TCRdb stores just in-frame clones and leaves some out. Of under 200,000 clones in the sample, approximately 90% were seen once. Sequences were obtained from PBMCs or T cells enriched from blood (not recorded which). The source of these receptors is a woman aged 40 to 55 in a cohort exposed to, infected with or recovered from COVID-19 (not recorded which). The conserved cysteine and the conserved F or W are not part of the CDR3 here. Clone size, where shown, is once, few, many, or a class for clones that have expanded.

cdr3_aa: ASSPDPGPGRTPNTGELF; cdr3_length: 18; j_call: TRBJ2-2; clone_size: NA; v_call: TRBV4-1
cdr3_aa: ASSVGGGLNTEAF; cdr3_length: 13; j_call: TRBJ1-1; clone_size: once; v_call: TRBV9
cdr3_aa: ASSEPWGQPPYGYT; cdr3_length: 14; j_call: TRBJ1-2; clone_size: NA; v_call: TRBV28
cdr3_aa: ATRLDPGSSYEQY; cdr3_length: 13; j_call: TRBJ2-7; clone_size: NA; v_call: TRBV10-3
cdr3_aa: ASRIAGEHEQY; cdr3_length: 11; j_call: TRBJ2-7; clone_size: NA; v_call: TRBV27
cdr3_aa: ASSWDFGGNYEQY; cdr3_length: 13; j_call: TRBJ2-7; clone_size: few; v_call: TRBV11-2
cdr3_aa: ASSYQGNTEAF; cdr3_length: 11; j_call: TRBJ1-1; clone_size: NA; v_call: TRBV27
cdr3_aa: ASSLVQVGMGEQY; cdr3_length: 13; j_call: TRBJ2-7; clone_size: few; v_call: TRBV5-4
cdr3_aa: ASSKQGIRYEQY; cdr3_length: 12; j_call: TRBJ2-7; clone_size: NA; v_call: TRBV28
cdr3_aa: ASSGGLNEKLF; cdr3_length: 11; j_call: TRBJ1-4; clone_size: NA; v_call: TRBV18
cdr3_aa: ASSQVARGTQY; cdr3_length: 11; j_call: TRBJ2-5; clone_size: NA; v_call: TRBV14
cdr3_aa: ASSLNSLNTEAF; cdr3_length: 12; j_call: TRBJ1-1; clone_size: NA; v_call: TRBV27
cdr3_aa: ASSPAGGQGAHRVEAF; cdr3_length: 16; j_call: TRBJ1-1; clone_size: once; v_call: TRBV5-4
cdr3_aa: ASSGSIY; cdr3_length: 7; j_call: TRBJ1-3; clone_size: NA; v_call: TRBV5-6
cdr3_aa: ASSVGGIRGEQY; cdr3_length: 12; j_call: TRBJ2-7; clone_size: NA; v_call: TRBV27
cdr3_aa: ASSRDGGAHNEQF; cdr3_length: 13; j_call: TRBJ2-1; clone_size: NA; v_call: TRBV11-2
cdr3_aa: ASSLGGPGNEQF; cdr3_length: 12; j_call: TRBJ2-1; clone_size: NA; v_call: TRBV7-8
cdr3_aa: ASSPGNEQF; cdr3_length: 9; j_call: TRBJ2-1; clone_size: NA; v_call: TRBV9
cdr3_aa: ASSYTLSYNEQF; cdr3_length: 12; j_call: TRBJ2-1; clone_size: NA; v_call: TRBV27
cdr3_aa: ASPPLHDEQY; cdr3_length: 10; j_call: TRBJ2-7; clone_size: NA; v_call: TRBV12-3/TRBV12-4
cdr3_aa: ASSRLAGAVGELF; cdr3_length: 13; j_call: TRBJ2-2; clone_size: few; v_call: TRBV5-1
cdr3_aa: ASSSRGSTEAF; cdr3_length: 11; j_call: TRBJ1-1; clone_size: NA; v_call: TRBV27
cdr3_aa: ASSDSTSGFSGANVLT; cdr3_length: 16; j_call: TRBJ2-6; clone_size: few; v_call: TRBV6-4
cdr3_aa: ASSRELSRGNTIY; cdr3_length: 13; j_call: TRBJ1-3; clone_size: few; v_call: TRBV5-1
cdr3_aa: ASSFLLSGRAYEQY; cdr3_length: 14; j_call: TRBJ2-7; clone_size: NA; v_call: TRBV6-2/TRBV6-3
cdr3_aa: AWGRGQGI; cdr3_length: 8; j_call: TRBJ1-2; clone_size: NA; v_call: TRBV30
cdr3_aa: ASSFLTGGGYGYT; cdr3_length: 13; j_call: TRBJ1-2; clone_size: NA; v_call: TRBV27
cdr3_aa: ASSQVQGGSYNEQF; cdr3_length: 14; j_call: TRBJ2-1; clone_size: NA; v_call: TRBV4-1
cdr3_aa: ASSLASSGAKATYNEQF; cdr3_length: 17; j_call: TRBJ2-1; clone_size: NA; v_call: TRBV5-1
cdr3_aa: ASSFGRDGLRVEQY; cdr3_length: 14; j_call: TRBJ2-7; clone_size: NA; v_call: TRBV5-1
cdr3_aa: ASSQRQAKNNEQF; cdr3_length: 13; j_call: TRBJ2-1; clone_size: NA; v_call: TRBV14
cdr3_aa: ASSMQGQGYNEQF; cdr3_length: 13; j_call: TRBJ2-1; clone_size: NA; v_call: TRBV27
cdr3_aa: ASSDSNEGTHGYT; cdr3_length: 13; j_call: TRBJ1-2; clone_size: NA; v_call: TRBV6-4
cdr3_aa: ASSIGSGSYEQY; cdr3_length: 12; j_call: TRBJ2-7; clone_size: once; v_call: TRBV19
cdr3_aa: ASSYGRSAEQY; cdr3_length: 11; j_call: TRBJ2-7; clone_size: NA; v_call: TRBV6-5
cdr3_aa: ASSEEWSGGELF; cdr3_length: 12; j_call: TRBJ2-2; clone_size: NA; v_call: TRBV7-9
cdr3_aa: AISEGTSFYNEQF; cdr3_length: 13; j_call: TRBJ2-1; clone_size: NA; v_call: TRBV10-3
cdr3_aa: ASSLAGRPGYT; cdr3_length: 11; j_call: TRBJ1-2; clone_size: NA; v_call: TRBV7-9
cdr3_aa: ASSVNVQGTNEKLF; cdr3_length: 14; j_call: TRBJ1-4; clone_size: NA; v_call: TRBV5-1
cdr3_aa: SVEGAGWQETQY; cdr3_length: 12; j_call: TRBJ2-5; clone_size: NA; v_call: TRBV29-1
cdr3_aa: ASSWGHTDPGANVLT; cdr3_length: 15; j_call: TRBJ2-6; clone_size: NA; v_call: TRBV5-1